The 10 T cell receptor beta chains below come from one sample, sequenced in a study of molecular identifiers for immune sequencing clone quantification. TCRdb used MiXCR to reprocess the PCR reads, holding one entry per CDR3 protein. The data contain roughly 71,000 distinct CDR3 sequences, approximately 17% of them singletons. The sequenced sample consisted of naive CD8+ T cells from blood, with Jurkat cell RNA spiked in. Specified subset: FACS-sorted CD8+CD4-CCR7+CD45RA+ naive T cells. These receptors were taken from a human donor in good health. Some libraries in this study had Jurkat cell RNA spiked in.

This clonotype was observed at least ten times. The genes are TRBV12-3 or TRBV12-4 and TRBJ2-7, with 8 bases lining up with TRBD2. V dropped 6 bases and J dropped 2; count of bases not matched to a gene: 6. The CDR3 has 14 residues. The CDR3: CASSPGLAAYEQYF. In DNA form, the CDR3 reads TGTGCCAGCAGCCCCGGACTAGCTGCCTACGAGCAGTACTTC.

The rearrangement joins TRBV12-3 or TRBV12-4 to TRBJ2-1, with 12 bases aligning to TRBD2. With V trimmed by 3 bases and J by 9 bases, 6 bases remained unmatched. This CDR3 contains 15 residues. The CDR3, as DNA: TGTGCCAGCAGTTTTAGACTAGCGGGAGTAATTGAGCAGTTCTTC. It specifies CASSFRLAGVIEQFF.

The sample holds many counts of this clonotype. The gene calls are TRBV4-2 and TRBJ1-2; no clear D. The length of the CDR3 is 15 residues. Germline V gene data show CDR1 as LGHNA and CDR2 as YNFKEQ. Between the trimmed V and J ends, which lost 0 bases and 4 bases, there was a span of 12 bases. Written as DNA, the CDR3 is TGTGCCAGCAGCCAAGAAGGCCTACCGGTCTATGGCTACACCTTC. Residues: CASSQEGLPVYGYTF.

The chain uses TRBV19 and TRBJ2-5; D may be TRBD1 (7 bases). The CDR3 extends over 15 amino acids. V gave up 6 bases and J gave up 2 bases, with 16 bases separating them. Per the germline V gene, CDR1 is LNHDA and CDR2 is SQIVND (reference sequence). This CDR3 is CASRLWDSGQETQYF. In DNA, the CDR3 is TGTGCCAGTAGACTATGGGACAGCGGGCAAGAGACCCAGTACTTC. Supplemented by reference TRBV19 and TRBJ2-5, the full variable domain reads DGGITQSPKYLFRKEGQNVTLSCEQNLNHDAMYWYRQDPGQGLRLIYYSQIVNDFQKGDIAEGYSVSREKKESFPLTVTSAQKNPTAFYLCASRLWDSGQETQYFGPGTRLLVL.

This clonotype was observed a handful of times. A much larger clone lies one base from this, so it may be a read error. The chain employs TRBV4-3 and TRBJ2-6; D remains unclear. Germline CDR1 and CDR2: LGHNA and YSLEER. The CDR3 runs to 15 residues. The CDR3 nucleotides are TGCGCCAGCTGCCAAGATCCCCCTGGGGCCAACGTCCTGACTTTC. Its protein is CASCQDPPGANVLTF.

This chain joins TRBV11-2 and TRBJ2-5; D is possibly TRBD1 or TRBD2 (6 bases each). There are 11 residues in the CDR3. V was pared by 3 bases and J by 13 bases, with 12 bases between. CDR1 is SGHAT and CDR2 is FQNNGV in the germline V gene. Here the CDR3 DNA reads TGTGCCAGCAGCTTGGGGGGACATCTGTACTTC. It yields the protein CASSLGGHLYF.

This clonotype was counted at least ten times. The gene calls are TRBV10-3 and TRBJ2-1; D may be TRBD1 (5 bases). Germline CDR1 ENHRY, CDR2 SYGVKD. The V end was cut by 10 bases, the J end by 10 bases, with 14 bases between. The CDR3 consists of 11 residues. CDR3 protein: CATGEQVEQFF. As DNA, the CDR3 is TGTGCCACCGGAGAACAGGTCGAGCAGTTCTTC.

Ten or more counts support this clonotype. V and J are TRBV11-2 and TRBJ2-5; TRBD2 matches at 10 bases. The germline V gene has CDR1 SGHAT and CDR2 FQNNGV. Germline trimming cut 5 bases from V and 5 bases from J; bases unmatched to any gene: 8. The CDR3 contains 15 residues. CDR3: CASSTWTSGPETQYF. CDR3 DNA sequence: TGTGCCAGCAGCACGTGGACTAGCGGACCCGAGACCCAGTACTTC.

This clonotype was recorded many times. The V gene is TRBV20-1, the J gene TRBJ2-2; 7 bases are a match to TRBD1. After removal of 1 base from V and 5 bases from J, the junction contained 16 bases not matched to a gene. CDR3 length: 18 residues. Germline V gives CDR1 DFQATT, CDR2 SNEGSKA (reference sequence). The CDR3 region is CSARGRLGQRYGTGELFF. The CDR3, as DNA: TGCAGTGCTAGAGGGAGGCTGGGACAGCGGTACGGAACCGGGGAGCTGTTTTTT.

Written as DNA, the CDR3 is TGTGCCAGCACCCTTTGGCGGGACTTCAGTGAGCAGTTCTTC. It is translated as CASTLWRDFSEQFF. The chain couples TRBV27 to TRBJ2-1; tentatively, D is TRBD2 (6 bases). CDR3 length equals 14 residues. V was pared by 7 bases and J by 9 bases, with 19 bases between. Germline V gives CDR1 MNHEY, CDR2 SMNVEV (reference sequence).